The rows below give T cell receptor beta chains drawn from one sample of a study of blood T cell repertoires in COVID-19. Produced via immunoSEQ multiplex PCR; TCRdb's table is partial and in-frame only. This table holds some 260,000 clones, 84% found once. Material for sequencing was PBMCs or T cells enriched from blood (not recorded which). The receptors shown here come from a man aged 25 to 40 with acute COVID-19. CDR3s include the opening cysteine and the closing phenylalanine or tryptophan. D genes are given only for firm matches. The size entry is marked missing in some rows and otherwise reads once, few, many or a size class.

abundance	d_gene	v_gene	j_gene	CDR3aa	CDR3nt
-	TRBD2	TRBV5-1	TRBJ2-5	CASSPGLAGAPGETQYF	TGCGCCAGCAGCCCAGGACTAGCGGGGGCTCCGGGAGAGACCCAGTACTTC
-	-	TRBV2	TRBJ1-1	CASRTFLNTEAFF	TGTGCCAGTAGGACATTCCTGAACACTGAAGCTTTCTTT
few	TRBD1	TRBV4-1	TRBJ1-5	CASSQAGTDNQPQHF	TGCGCCAGCAGCCAGGCCGGGACAGACAATCAGCCCCAGCATTTT
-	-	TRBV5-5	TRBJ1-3	CASSLGAYSGNTIYF	TGTGCCAGCAGCTTGGGTGCGTACTCTGGAAACACCATATATTTT
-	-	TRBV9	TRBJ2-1	CASSVEGGMYNEQFF	TGTGCCAGCAGCGTAGAGGGCGGGATGTACAATGAGCAGTTCTTC
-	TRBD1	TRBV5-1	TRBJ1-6	CASSLTGTGRFSYNSPLHF	TGCGCCAGCAGCTTGACAGGGACAGGGCGTTTCTCCTATAATTCACCCCTCCACTTT
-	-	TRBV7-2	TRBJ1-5	CASSLGRGDNQPQHF	TGTGCCAGCAGCTTAGGCAGGGGAGACAATCAGCCCCAGCATTTT
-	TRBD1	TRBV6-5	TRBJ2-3	CASRGDRGTDTQYF	TGTGCCAGCAGGGGGGACAGGGGGACAGATACGCAGTATTTT
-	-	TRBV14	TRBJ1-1	CASSPTGRLMNTEAFF	TGTGCCAGCAGCCCGACAGGAAGGCTAATGAACACTGAAGCTTTCTTT
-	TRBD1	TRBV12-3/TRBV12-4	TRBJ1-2	CASRLSGGEGNTF	TGTGCCAGCAGACTTTCAGGGGGCGAGGGGAACACCTTC
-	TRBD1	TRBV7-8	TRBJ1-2	CASSESRTGGYGYTF	TGTGCCAGCAGCGAAAGCCGGACAGGGGGCTATGGCTACACCTTC
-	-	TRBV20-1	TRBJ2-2	CSASVAQVNTGELFF	TGCAGTGCTAGTGTTGCCCAGGTGAACACCGGGGAGCTGTTTTTT
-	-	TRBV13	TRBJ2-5	CASSLRVPTLQETQYF	TGTGCCAGCAGCTTACGGGTACCAACCTTACAAGAGACCCAGTACTTC
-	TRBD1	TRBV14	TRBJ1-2	CASSPTLGGANYGYTF	TGTGCCAGCAGCCCAACCCTAGGGGGCGCTAACTATGGCTACACCTTC
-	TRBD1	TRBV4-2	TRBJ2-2	CASSQNGQGNTGELFF	TGTGCCAGCAGCCAAAATGGACAGGGGAACACCGGGGAGCTGTTTTTT
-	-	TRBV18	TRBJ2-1	CASSLSQDNEQFF	TGTGCCAGCTCATTGTCACAGGACAATGAGCAGTTCTTC
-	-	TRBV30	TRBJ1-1	CAWSNTGFHTEAFF	TGTGCCTGGAGTAACACAGGGTTCCACACTGAAGCTTTCTTT
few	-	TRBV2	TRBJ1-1	CASRARDTLEAFF	TGTGCCAGCAGGGCCCGGGACACCCTTGAAGCTTTCTTT
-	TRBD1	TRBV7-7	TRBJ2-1	CASSLDQGAGEQFF	TGTGCCAGCAGCTTAGATCAGGGGGCGGGTGAGCAGTTCTTC
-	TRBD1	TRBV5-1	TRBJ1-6	CASTSGQGISPLHF	TGCGCCAGCACTTCCGGACAGGGGATATCACCCCTCCACTTT
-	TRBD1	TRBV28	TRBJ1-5	CASSLQGAQPQHF	TGTGCCAGCAGTTTACAGGGGGCTCAGCCCCAGCATTTT
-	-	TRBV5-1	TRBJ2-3	CASSAGKADTQYF	TGTGCCAGCAGCGCAGGGAAGGCAGATACGCAGTATTTT
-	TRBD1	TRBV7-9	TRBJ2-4	CASSLGGGGQGANIQYF	TGTGCCAGCAGCTTAGGAGGAGGGGGACAGGGGGCGAACATTCAGTACTTC
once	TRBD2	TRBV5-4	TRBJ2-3	CASRATSGRMDTQYF	TGTGCCAGCAGAGCTACTAGCGGGAGAATGGATACGCAGTATTTT
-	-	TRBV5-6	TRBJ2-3	CASSLGVGTQYF	TGTGCCAGCAGCCTAGGGGTTGGTACGCAGTATTTT
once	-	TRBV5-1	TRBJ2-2	CASTLQFGELFF	TGCGCCAGCACCCTTCAGTTCGGGGAGCTGTTTTTT
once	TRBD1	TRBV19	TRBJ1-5	CASSIVTGGNQPQHF	TGTGCCAGTAGTATAGTGACAGGGGGCAATCAGCCCCAGCATTTT
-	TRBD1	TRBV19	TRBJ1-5	CASSIRQGSYSNQPQHF	TGTGCCAGTAGTATCAGACAGGGGTCATATAGCAATCAGCCCCAGCATTTT
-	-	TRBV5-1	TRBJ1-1	CASTRGGQNTEAFF	TGCGCCAGCACCCGAGGGGGACAGAACACTGAAGCTTTCTTT
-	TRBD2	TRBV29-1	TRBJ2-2	CSVRLAGTGELFF	TGCAGCGTTCGTCTAGCGGGCACCGGGGAGCTGTTTTTT
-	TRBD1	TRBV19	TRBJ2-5	CASSIGTGGEETQYF	TGTGCCAGTAGTATAGGGACAGGGGGGGAGGAGACCCAGTACTTC
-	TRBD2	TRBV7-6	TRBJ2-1	CASSRLTSGGFDEQFF	TGTGCCAGCAGCCGATTGACTAGCGGGGGTTTCGATGAGCAGTTCTTC
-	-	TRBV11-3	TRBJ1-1	CASSLSAGTRDTEAFF	TGTGCCAGCAGCTTATCCGCAGGGACAAGGGACACTGAAGCTTTCTTT
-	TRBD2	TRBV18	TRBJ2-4	CASSPTGTSGWKYF	TGTGCCAGCTCACCAACCGGGACTAGCGGGTGGAAGTACTTC
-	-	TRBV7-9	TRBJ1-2	CASSLERIDTGIGYTF	TGTGCCAGCAGCTTAGAACGAATAGACACCGGCATTGGCTACACCTTC
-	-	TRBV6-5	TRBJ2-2	CASTRSGELFF	TGTGCCAGCACTCGGAGCGGGGAGCTGTTTTTT
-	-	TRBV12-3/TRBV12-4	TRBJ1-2	CASLRAGSYGYTF	TGTGCCAGCCTCCGTGCGGGGTCCTATGGCTACACCTTC
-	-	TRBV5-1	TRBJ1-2	CASSISGEGGYTF	TGCGCCAGCAGCATCTCAGGTGAGGGAGGCTACACCTTC
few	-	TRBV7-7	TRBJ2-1	CASSLFQSGDLNEQFF	TGTGCTAGCAGTCTTTTCCAGAGCGGCGACCTGAATGAGCAGTTCTTC
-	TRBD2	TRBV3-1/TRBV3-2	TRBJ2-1	CASSQGGSGGGVF	TGTGCCAGCAGCCAAGGTGGTAGCGGGGGAGGAGTCTTC
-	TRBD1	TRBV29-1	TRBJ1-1	CSVGQGAGAFF	TGCAGCGTTGGACAGGGGGCGGGAGCTTTCTTT
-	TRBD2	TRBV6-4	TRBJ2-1	CASSERTAGGYNEQFF	TGTGCCAGCAGTGAGCGGACAGCGGGAGGTTACAATGAGCAGTTCTTC
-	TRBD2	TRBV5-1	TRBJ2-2	CASSPHAAGGLNTGELFF	TGCGCCAGCAGCCCTCACGCGGCGGGGGGGCTTAACACCGGGGAGCTGTTTTTT